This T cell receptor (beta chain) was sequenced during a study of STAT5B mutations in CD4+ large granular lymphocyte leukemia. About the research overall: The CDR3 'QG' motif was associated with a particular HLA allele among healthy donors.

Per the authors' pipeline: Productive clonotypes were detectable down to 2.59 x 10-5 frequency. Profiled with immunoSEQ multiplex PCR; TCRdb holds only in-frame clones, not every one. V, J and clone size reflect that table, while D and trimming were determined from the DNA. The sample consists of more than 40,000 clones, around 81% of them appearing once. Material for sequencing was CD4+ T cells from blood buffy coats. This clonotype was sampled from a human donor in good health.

CDR3 amino acids: CASSNDSSGNTIYF. As DNA, the CDR3 is TGCGCCAGCAGCAACGACAGCTCTGGAAACACCATATATTTT. V and J are TRBV5-1 and TRBJ1-3; D is perhaps TRBD1 (5 bases). The CDR3 contains 14 residues. Germline V CDR1 and CDR2: SGHRS, YFSETQ. V lost 4 bases, J lost 0 bases, and 8 bases lay in between.